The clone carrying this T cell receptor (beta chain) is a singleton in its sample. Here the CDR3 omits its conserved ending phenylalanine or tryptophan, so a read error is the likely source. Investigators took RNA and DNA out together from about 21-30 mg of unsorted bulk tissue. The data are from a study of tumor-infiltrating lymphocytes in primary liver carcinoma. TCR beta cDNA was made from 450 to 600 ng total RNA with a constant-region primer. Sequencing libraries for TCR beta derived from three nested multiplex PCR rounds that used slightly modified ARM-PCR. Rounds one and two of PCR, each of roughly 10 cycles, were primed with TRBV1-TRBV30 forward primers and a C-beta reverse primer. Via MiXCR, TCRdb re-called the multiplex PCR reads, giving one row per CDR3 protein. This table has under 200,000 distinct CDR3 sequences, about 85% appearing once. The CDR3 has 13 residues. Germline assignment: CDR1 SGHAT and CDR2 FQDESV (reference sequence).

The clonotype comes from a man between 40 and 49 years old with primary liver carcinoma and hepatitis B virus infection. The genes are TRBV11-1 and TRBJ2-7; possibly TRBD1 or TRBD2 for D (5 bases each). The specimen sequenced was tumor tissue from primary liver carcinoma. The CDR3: CASREDTGDDQYI. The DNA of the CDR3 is TGTGCCAGCAGGGAAGACACTGGGGACGATCAGTACATC.